Sequencing of this T cell receptor beta chain was carried out in a study of cytomegalovirus exposure and HLA in healthy donors (dated by TCRdb to the late 2010s). Describing the broader study: In an earlier analysis of roughly 590 of the donors, about 270 Gb of sequence data and 95 million to 130 million unique TCR beta sequences from 180 million or so T cells were reported. Roughly 290 gigabases of sequencing data and around 85 million unique TCR sequences made up an early release that covered roughly 670 HLA-typed donors. Of the roughly 400 genotyped donors, more than 75% were placed in the genetic ancestry cluster associated with self-reported Caucasian donors. The study was designed to test whether signatures of past pathogen exposure could be identified by cataloging public T cell receptors. The T cell repertoires of 666 subjects were profiled by immunosequencing and related to cytomegalovirus serostatus. In addition to the first cohort of 650 to 800 subjects, a separate validation cohort of approximately 130 different subjects was used. To predict cytomegalovirus infection status, the study combined high-throughput TCR immunosequencing, statistical association of individual TCRs with disease status, and machine learning. In a later analysis, previously published TCR beta repertoires from hundreds of donors were re-analyzed and high-resolution HLA genotyping was added so that TCR occurrence patterns could be studied. Rather than drawing on any new phenotypic data, the later analysis identified candidate immune exposures from TCR beta sequences and the way those sequences occurred across donors. An earlier analysis of some 600 of the donors applied high-throughput TCR beta sequencing to assess whether each TCR beta V gene segment acted as functional or pseudogenic. Donor age, sex, ethnicity and CMV serostatus were compiled together with the repertoire data. Genome-wide SNP genotypes for about 60% of the 666 donors were used in a later genetic analysis, which treated that subset as a discovery cohort. Every repertoire in the discovery cohort had been generated on one and the same sequencing platform. HLA typing included class I and class II loci at four-digit resolution. Typing coverage varied by locus: roughly 629-640 donors for A, B, C, DRB1 and DQB1; roughly 510 for DQA1; around 570 for DPA1; about 450 for DPB1. Four to six DR-DQ haplotypes were handled as single units for association and clustering, since linkage in the cohort was strong. Across 300 to 400 genotyped donors of the cohort, an average of roughly 230,000 unique TCR beta nucleotide sequences per donor were sequenced, and roughly 18% of those sequences were non-productive. What the research found in general, with its limitations: HLA typing was unavailable for some donors at each locus, so association tests used only the typed subset. According to a later analysis, most CMV-associated TCR beta chains appeared to be HLA-restricted, and the HLA associations seemed to be driven largely by CMV exposure. In vitro tests confirmed that a few of the cytomegalovirus-associated TCR beta chains recognize cytomegalovirus antigens. The presence/absence analyses assumed that sequencing depth was roughly uniform across donors, and that assumption may not be true. The only immune exposure information available for the cohort was CMV serostatus. In a later analysis, several top co-occurrence clusters were reported to appear linked to parvovirus B19, influenza, CMV and Epstein-Barr virus. Most TCR sequences were observed very rarely across donors, whereas some public TCRs were present in many individuals. The classifier was reported to diagnose cytomegalovirus status with high specificity and sensitivity in both the original and validation cohorts. In a later analysis, TCR association rates were found to vary across HLA loci, with the most associated TCRs seen for DRB1 alleles and the fewest for HLA-C alleles. The study listed 164 TCR beta chains as associated with cytomegalovirus. Strong co-occurrence of HLA alleles, especially DR and DQ, made assigning TCR associations to individual alleles difficult. A later genetic analysis associated a missense DCLRE1C variant with V-gene and J-gene trimming of TCR beta chains, and an independent cohort replicated the association. A cluster of highly shared sequence variants was judged likely to be a technical artifact of the sequencing pipeline. Some IMGT-functional V segments, including TRBV6-2 and TRBV6-3, could not be distinguished by the 87-base-pair reads and were therefore excluded. At a false discovery rate of 0.05, a later analysis linked around 15,000 TCR beta sequences to specific HLA alleles. Correlated functional status among segregating V segments might reflect linkage disequilibrium, but an unknown experimental factor could not be ruled out. The authors suggested that the approach could potentially be extended to other disease states and immunological phenotypes. A further reported finding was that TCR beta sequences accurately predicted the HLA-A and HLA-B alleles for most subjects in the first cohort. In this cohort, only TCR beta chains were sequenced, and detectable features were limited by the absence of alpha or paired-chain data. Compared with the roughly 670-donor mean, donors in an Asian-associated ancestry cluster had fewer N-insertions in productive TCRs, according to a later genetic analysis. Because counts were too low, about 17 rarely observed V segments, including chromosome 9 orphons, were excluded from the earlier analysis of fewer than 650 of the donors. In a later analysis, HLA-associated TCR beta chains were found to be more clonally expanded and to have lower generation probabilities than equally common non-associated chains. An earlier analysis of approximately 530 of the donors showed that most TCR beta V segments appeared in productive rearrangements either about 87% or about 30% of the time, which broadly matched IMGT annotations.

A few counts support this clone. Its antigen is still unknown. Within one base of it there is no much larger clone, and no base qualities were kept. The CDR3 measures 14 amino acids from cysteine to phenylalanine. Solely the CDR3 DNA is kept, with 42 bases framed from the first base. Deletion took 0 bases off V and 7 bases off J, with a span of 10 bases between the germline ends. The germline V gene supplies CDR1 SGHNT and CDR2 YENEEA. Library preparation used the immunoSEQ multiplex PCR assay. The multiplex PCR relied on a mix of 60 forward primers for TCR Vbeta segments and 13 reverse primers for TCR Jbeta segments. The CDR3 region of rearranged TCR beta genes was amplified from genomic DNA with a multiplex PCR assay. The Illumina HiSeq System was used to sequence the amplified TCR beta libraries as 87-base-pair reads. The published analysis was carried out like this. A later analysis tallied 80 million to 95 million unique TCR beta chains across the 650 to 750 repertoires, and approximately 9.9 million of those chains were shared by two or more donors. Raw reads were error-corrected and collapsed into unique sequences by a nearest-neighbor algorithm in which closely related sequences were merged to remove PCR and sequencing errors. CDR3 sequences were aligned to IMGT reference sequences to assign V, D and J gene segments. For a sequence to be retained, a match of at least six nucleotides to both a V gene segment and a J gene segment was required. A rearrangement was called productive if the CDR3 had no stop codons and remained in frame with V and J, and every other rearrangement was called non-productive. Following IMGT convention, CDR3 was defined as the stretch from the second conserved V-encoded cysteine to the conserved J-encoded phenylalanine. The earlier analysis of approximately 590 of the donors excluded any sequence lacking an unambiguous match to a single V gene segment. In an earlier analysis of approximately 550 of the donors, V segments were called functional above 56.7% productive rearrangements and were called segregating when the between-donor standard deviation exceeded 5%. A statistical classification framework was built for diagnosing cytomegalovirus status from the catalog of TCR beta chain sequences. V and J gene assignment, in a later analysis, came from comparing TCR nucleotide sequences with IMGT/GENE-DB human TR gene sequences. A later analysis assigned CDR3 sequences and most-parsimonious VDJ recombination scenarios with the TCRdist pipeline. In a later analysis, each TCR beta chain was defined by its CDR3 amino acid sequence together with its V-gene family, and reads without a unique V-gene family were excluded. To address suspected cross-contamination and a sequencing artifact, a later analysis removed several hundred highly shared, low-generation-probability nucleotide sequences. In a later analysis, a clonal expansion index for each public chain was calculated from normalized within-repertoire ranks of inferred template counts. In a later analysis, generation probabilities were computed with a VDJ recombination model fitted to out-of-frame rearrangements, and the resulting probabilities were checked against IGoR. In a later analysis, hypergeometric tests were used to score TCR-TCR, TCR-HLA and TCR-CMV co-occurrence, with a repertoire-size bias correction applied to TCR pairs. A later analysis estimated false discovery rates by permuting HLA or CMV assignments 20 times. A later analysis grouped co-occurring TCRs with DBSCAN, adding TCRdist sequence similarity when clustering within HLA-allele-positive subsets. Repertoires with fewer than 30,000 or more than 120,000 public chains were left out of co-occurrence clustering, as were about five repertoires with anomalous nucleotide sharing. TCRdb retrieved this table from immuneACCESS and kept in-frame rearrangements only. Not all clones are present; in checked studies, unresolved V genes account for under half, and no reason is known for the remainder. V and J calls and clone size are given by that table; D and trimming were obtained from the DNA. The sample has approximately 42,000 clones on record, 81% of them singletons. In total, the top ten clones hold under 3% of the sample.

The cohort consisted of 650 to 700 healthy bone marrow donors. At the time of sampling, all cohort members were nominally healthy, though unrecorded immune exposures were likely present. The donor was CMV seronegative and belonged to the group of over 350 seronegative cohort members. Every donor gave a peripheral blood sample, and the peripheral blood mononuclear cells from that sample were used for TCR beta sequencing. The Qiagen DNeasy Blood Extraction Kit was used to extract genomic DNA from the blood cell samples. The origin of this receptor is a man aged 45-60 years in good health and CMV-seronegative. The sequence links TRBV11-3 to TRBJ2-1; the D gene is perhaps TRBD1, from 5 matching bases. The sequencing sample was made of PBMCs. The CDR3 has the sequence CASSLDTRVNEQFF. In nucleotide form, the sequence is TGTGCCAGCAGCTTAGACACCAGGGTGAATGAGCAGTTCTTC.